This T cell receptor (beta chain) was profiled in a study of cytomegalovirus exposure and HLA in healthy donors. As for the study in general: The early release's HLA-typed donors yielded 70 million to 85 million unique TCRs.

Donors consisted of healthy bone marrow donors. Germline-derived CDR1 and CDR2 are MNHEY and SMNVEV (reference sequence). CDR3 length equals 17 residues. The J segment lost 0 bases and the V segment lost 1 base, leaving 5 bases of the junction unmatched. The PCR contained 60 Vbeta and 13 Jbeta primers. This table comes from immunoSEQ multiplex PCR, and its TCRdb copy is limited to in-frame clones, with some not included. The table has over 100,000 clones, approximately 70% seen once. Sequenced input: PBMCs. The TCR originated in a man between 18 and 29 years old in good health and CMV-seronegative. The rearrangement joins TRBV27 to TRBJ2-2, with 7 bases fitting TRBD2. The DNA of the CDR3 is TGTGCCAGCAGTTTATGGTCTAGCGGCGCGAACACCGGGGAGCTGTTTTTT. This translates into CASSLWSSGANTGELFF.